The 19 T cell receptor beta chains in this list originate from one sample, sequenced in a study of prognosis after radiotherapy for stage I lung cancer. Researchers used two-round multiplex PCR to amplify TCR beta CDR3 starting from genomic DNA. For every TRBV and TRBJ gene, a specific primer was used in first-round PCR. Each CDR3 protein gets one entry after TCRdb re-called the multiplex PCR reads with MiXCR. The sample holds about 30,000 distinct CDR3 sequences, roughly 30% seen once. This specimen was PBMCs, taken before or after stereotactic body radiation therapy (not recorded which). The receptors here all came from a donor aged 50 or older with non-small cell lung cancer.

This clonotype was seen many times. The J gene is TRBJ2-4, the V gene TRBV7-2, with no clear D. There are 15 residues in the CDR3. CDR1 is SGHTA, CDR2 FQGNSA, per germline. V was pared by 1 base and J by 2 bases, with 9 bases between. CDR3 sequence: CASSLDGYSKNIQYF. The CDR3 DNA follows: TGTGCCAGCAGCTTAGACGGCTATTCCAAAAACATTCAGTACTTC.

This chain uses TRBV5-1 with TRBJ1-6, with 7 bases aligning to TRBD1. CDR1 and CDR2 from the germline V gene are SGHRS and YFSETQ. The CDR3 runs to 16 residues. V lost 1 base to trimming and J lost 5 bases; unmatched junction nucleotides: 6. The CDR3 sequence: CASSLLGTAHNSPLHF. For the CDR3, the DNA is TGCGCCAGCAGCTTGTTGGGGACAGCCCATAATTCACCCCTCCACTTT.

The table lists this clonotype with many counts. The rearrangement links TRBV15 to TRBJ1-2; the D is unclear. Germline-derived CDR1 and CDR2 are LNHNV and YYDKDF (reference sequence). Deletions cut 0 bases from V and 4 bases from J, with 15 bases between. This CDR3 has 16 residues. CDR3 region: CATSRDRFEATYGYTF. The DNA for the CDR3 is TGTGCCACCAGCAGAGATCGTTTTGAGGCCACCTATGGCTACACCTTC.

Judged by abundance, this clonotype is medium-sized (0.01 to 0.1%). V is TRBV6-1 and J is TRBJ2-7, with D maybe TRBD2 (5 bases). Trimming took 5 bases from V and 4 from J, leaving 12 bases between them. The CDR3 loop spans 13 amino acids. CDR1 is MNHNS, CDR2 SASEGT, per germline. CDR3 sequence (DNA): TGTGCCAGCAGTCGGACGAGGGAATACGAGCAGTACTTC. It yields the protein CASSRTREYEQYF.

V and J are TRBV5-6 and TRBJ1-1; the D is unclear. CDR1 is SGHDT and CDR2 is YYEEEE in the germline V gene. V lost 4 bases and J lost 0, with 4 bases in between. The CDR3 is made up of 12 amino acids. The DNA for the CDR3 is TGTGCCAGCAGCCAAATGAACACTGAAGCTTTCTTT. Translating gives CASSQMNTEAFF.

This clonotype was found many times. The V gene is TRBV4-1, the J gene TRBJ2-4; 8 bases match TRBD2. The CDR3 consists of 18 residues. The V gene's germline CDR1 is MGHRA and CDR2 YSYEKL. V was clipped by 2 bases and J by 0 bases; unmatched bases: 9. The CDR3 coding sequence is TGCGCCAGCAGCCAATCCAGGACTAGCTCACTAGCCAAAAACATTCAGTACTTC. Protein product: CASSQSRTSSLAKNIQYF.

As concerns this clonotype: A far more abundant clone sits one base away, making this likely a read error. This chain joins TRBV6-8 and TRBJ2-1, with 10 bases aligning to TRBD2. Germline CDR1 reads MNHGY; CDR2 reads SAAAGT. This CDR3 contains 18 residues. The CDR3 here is CASIYLGLAENSYNEQFF. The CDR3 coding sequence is TGTGCCAGCATTTACCTAGGACTAGCGGAGAACTCCTACAATGAGCAGTTCTTC.

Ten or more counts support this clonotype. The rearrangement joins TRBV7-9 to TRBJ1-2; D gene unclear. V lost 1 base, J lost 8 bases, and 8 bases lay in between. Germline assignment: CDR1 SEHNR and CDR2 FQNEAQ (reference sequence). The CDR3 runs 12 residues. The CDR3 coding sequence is TGTGCCAGCAGCTTAGAAGGGTACGGCTACACCTTC. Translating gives CASSLEGYGYTF. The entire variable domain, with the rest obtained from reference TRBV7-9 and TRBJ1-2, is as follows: DTGVSQNPRHKITKRGQNVTFRCDPISEHNRLYWYRQTLGQGPEFLTYFQNEAQLEKSRLLSDRFSAERPKGSFSTLEIQRTEQGDSAMYLCASSLEGYGYTFGSGTRLTVV.

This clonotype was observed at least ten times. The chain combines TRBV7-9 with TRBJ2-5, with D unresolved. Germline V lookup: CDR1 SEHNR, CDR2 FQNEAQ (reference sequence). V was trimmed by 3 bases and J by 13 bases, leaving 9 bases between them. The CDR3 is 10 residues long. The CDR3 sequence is CASSLKNLYF. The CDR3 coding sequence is TGTGCCAGCAGCTTGAAGAACCTGTACTTC. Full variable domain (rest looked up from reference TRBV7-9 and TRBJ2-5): DTGVSQNPRHKITKRGQNVTFRCDPISEHNRLYWYRQTLGQGPEFLTYFQNEAQLEKSRLLSDRFSAERPKGSFSTLEIQRTEQGDSAMYLCASSLKNLYFGPGTRLLVL.

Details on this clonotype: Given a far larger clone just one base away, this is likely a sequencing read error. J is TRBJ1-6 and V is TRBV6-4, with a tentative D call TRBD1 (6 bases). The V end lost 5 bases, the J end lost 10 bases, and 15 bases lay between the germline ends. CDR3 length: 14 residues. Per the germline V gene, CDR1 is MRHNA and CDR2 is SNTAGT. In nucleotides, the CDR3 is TGTGCCAGCAGTTGGACAGTGGAGGAATCACCCCTCCACTTT. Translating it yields CASSWTVEESPLHF.

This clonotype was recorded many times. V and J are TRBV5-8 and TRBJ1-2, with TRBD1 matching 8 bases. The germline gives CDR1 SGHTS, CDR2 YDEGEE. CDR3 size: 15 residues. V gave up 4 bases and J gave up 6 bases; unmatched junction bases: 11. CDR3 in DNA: TGTGCCAGCAGCCTCCTCCGGACAGGGATTAATGGCTACACCTTC. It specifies CASSLLRTGINGYTF.

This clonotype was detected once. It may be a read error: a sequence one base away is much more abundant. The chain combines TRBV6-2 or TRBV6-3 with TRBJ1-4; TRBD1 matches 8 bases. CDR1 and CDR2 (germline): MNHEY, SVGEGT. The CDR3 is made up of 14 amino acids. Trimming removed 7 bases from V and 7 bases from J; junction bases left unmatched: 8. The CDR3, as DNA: TGTGCCAGCATTGCACAGGGGGTGTCTGAAAAACTGTTTTTT. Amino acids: CASIAQGVSEKLFF.

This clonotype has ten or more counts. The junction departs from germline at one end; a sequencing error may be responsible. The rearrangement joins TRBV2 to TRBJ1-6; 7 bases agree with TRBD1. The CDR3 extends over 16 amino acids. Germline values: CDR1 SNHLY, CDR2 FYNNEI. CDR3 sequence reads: CASRPRQGTYNSPFHF. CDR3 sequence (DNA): TGTGCCAGCAGGCCTAGACAGGGCACCTATAATTCACCCTTCCACTTT. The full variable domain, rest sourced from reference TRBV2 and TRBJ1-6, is EPEVTQTPSHQVTQMGQEVILRCVPISNHLYFYWYRQILGQKVEFLVSFYNNEISEKSEIFDDQFSVERPDGSNFTLKIRSTKLEDSAMYFCASRPRQGTYNSPFHFGNGTRLTVT.

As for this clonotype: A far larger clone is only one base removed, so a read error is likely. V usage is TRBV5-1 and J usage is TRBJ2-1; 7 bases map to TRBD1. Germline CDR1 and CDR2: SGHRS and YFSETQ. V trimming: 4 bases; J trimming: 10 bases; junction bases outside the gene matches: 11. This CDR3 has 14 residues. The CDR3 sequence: CASSPGQDPYEQFF. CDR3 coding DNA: TGCGCCAGCAGCCCTGGACAGGACCCCTACGAGCAGTTCTTC. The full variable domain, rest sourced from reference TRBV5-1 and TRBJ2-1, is KAGVTQTPRYLIKTRGQQVTLSCSPISGHRSVSWYQQTPGQGLQFLFEYFSETQRNKGNFPGRFSGRQFSNSRSEMNVSTLELGDSALYLCASSPGQDPYEQFFGPGTRLTVL.

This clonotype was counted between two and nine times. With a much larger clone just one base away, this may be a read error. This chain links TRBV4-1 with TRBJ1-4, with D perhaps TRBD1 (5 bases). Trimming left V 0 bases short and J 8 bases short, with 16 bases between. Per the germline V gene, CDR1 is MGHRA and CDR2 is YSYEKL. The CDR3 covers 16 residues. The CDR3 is CASSQDMNRIKEKLFF. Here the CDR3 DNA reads TGCGCCAGCAGCCAAGATATGAACAGGATCAAAGAAAAACTGTTTTTT.

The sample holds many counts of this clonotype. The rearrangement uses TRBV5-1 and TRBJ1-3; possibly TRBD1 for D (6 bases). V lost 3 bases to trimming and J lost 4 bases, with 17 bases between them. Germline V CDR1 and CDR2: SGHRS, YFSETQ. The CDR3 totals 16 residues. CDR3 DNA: TGCGCCAGCAGCTCTACAGGGTCGACTGGGGGAAACACCATATATTTT. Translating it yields CASSSTGSTGGNTIYF. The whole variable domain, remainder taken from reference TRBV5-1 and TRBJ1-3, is KAGVTQTPRYLIKTRGQQVTLSCSPISGHRSVSWYQQTPGQGLQFLFEYFSETQRNKGNFPGRFSGRQFSNSRSEMNVSTLELGDSALYLCASSSTGSTGGNTIYFGEGSWLTVV.

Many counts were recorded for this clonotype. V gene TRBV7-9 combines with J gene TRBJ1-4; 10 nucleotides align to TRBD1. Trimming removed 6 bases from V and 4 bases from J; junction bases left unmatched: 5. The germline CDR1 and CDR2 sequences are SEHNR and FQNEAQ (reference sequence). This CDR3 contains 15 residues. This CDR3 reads CASRQGQGFNEKLFF. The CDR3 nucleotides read TGTGCCAGCAGACAGGGACAGGGGTTTAATGAAAAACTGTTTTTT.

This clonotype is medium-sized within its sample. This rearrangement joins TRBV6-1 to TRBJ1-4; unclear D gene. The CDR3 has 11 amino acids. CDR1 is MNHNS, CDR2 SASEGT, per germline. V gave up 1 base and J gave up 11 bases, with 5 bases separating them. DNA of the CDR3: TGTGCCAGCAGTGAAGGTCTGAAACTGTTTTTT. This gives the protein CASSEGLKLFF.

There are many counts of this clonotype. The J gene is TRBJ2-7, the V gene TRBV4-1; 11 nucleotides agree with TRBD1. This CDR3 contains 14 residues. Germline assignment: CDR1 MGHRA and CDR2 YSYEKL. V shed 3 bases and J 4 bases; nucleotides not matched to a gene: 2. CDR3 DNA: TGCGCCAGCAGCCAGGGACAGGGGGTTTACGAGCAGTACTTC. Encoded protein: CASSQGQGVYEQYF.